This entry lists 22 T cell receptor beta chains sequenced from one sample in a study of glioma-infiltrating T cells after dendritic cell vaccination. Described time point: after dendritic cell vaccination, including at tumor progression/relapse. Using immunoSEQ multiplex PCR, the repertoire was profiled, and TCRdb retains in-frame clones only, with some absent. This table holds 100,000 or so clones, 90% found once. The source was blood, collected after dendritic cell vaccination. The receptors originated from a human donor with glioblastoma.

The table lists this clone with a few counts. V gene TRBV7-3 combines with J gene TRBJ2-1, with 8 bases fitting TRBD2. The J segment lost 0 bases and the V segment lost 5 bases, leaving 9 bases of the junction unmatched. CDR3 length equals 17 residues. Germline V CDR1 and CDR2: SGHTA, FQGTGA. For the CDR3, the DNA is TGTGCCAGCAGCCTAGCCGACGGGACTAGCTCCTACAATGAGCAGTTCTTC. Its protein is CASSLADGTSSYNEQFF.

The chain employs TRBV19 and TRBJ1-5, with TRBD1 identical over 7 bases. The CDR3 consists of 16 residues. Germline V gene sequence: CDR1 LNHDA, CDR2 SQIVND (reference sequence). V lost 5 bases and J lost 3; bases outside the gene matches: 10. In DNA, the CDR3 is TGTGCCAGTAGTGTGCGACTCACAGGGGACAATCAGCCCCAGCATTTT. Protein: CASSVRLTGDNQPQHF.

The CDR3 region has the DNA TGTGCCAGCAGCCAAGATGGGGGCATAGCAGGGACGCAGTATTTT. This encodes CASSQDGGIAGTQYF. The J gene is TRBJ2-3, the V gene TRBV14; maybe TRBD1 (6 bases). Trimming took off 0 bases at V and 9 bases at J, with 16 bases between the two ends. From germline, CDR1 is SGHDN and CDR2 FVKESK. The CDR3 consists of 15 residues.

The CDR3 is CATGQGNYGYTF. In DNA, the CDR3 is TGTGCCACGGGACAGGGGAACTATGGCTACACCTTC. V and J are TRBV10-3 and TRBJ1-2, with 10 bases fitting TRBD1. The germline CDR1 and CDR2 sequences are ENHRY and SYGVKD. With V trimmed by 10 bases and J by 2 bases, 1 base remained unmatched. The CDR3 extends over 12 amino acids.

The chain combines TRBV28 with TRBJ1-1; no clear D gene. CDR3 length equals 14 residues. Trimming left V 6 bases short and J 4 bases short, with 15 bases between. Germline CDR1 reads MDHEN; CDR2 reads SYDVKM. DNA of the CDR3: TGTGCCAGCAGGAATAGGGAGGGCGGCACTGAAGCTTTCTTT. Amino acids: CASRNREGGTEAFF.

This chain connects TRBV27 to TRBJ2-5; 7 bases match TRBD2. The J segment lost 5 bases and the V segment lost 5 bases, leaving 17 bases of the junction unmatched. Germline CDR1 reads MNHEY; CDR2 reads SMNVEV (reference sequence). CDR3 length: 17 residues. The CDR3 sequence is CASSPYRGAGVAETQYF. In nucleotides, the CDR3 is TGTGCCAGCAGTCCCTACCGAGGGGCGGGAGTCGCGGAGACCCAGTACTTC.

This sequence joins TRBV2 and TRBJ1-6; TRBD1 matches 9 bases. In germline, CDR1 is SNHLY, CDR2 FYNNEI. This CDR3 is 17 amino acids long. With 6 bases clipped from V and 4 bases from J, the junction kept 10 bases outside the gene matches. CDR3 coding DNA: TGTGCCAGCAGGGACACAGGGGGCATTGGGTATAATTCACCCCTCCACTTT. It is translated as CASRDTGGIGYNSPLHF.

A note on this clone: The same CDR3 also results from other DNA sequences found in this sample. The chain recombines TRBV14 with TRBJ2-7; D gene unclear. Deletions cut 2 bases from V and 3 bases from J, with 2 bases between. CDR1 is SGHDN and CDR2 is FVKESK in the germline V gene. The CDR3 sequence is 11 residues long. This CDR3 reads CASSQYYEQYF. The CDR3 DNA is TGTGCCAGCAGCCAATACTACGAGCAGTACTTC.

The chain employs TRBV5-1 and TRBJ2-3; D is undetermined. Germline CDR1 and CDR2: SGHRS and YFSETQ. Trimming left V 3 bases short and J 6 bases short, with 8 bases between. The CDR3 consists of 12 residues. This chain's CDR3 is CASSSPRDTQYF. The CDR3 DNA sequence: TGCGCCAGCAGCTCTCCGCGCGATACGCAGTATTTT.

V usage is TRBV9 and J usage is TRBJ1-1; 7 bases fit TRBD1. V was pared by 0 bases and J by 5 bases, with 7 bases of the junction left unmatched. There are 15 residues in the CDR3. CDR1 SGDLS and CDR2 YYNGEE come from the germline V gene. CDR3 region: CASSVGQGGGTEAFF. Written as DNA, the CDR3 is TGTGCCAGCAGCGTAGGACAGGGCGGCGGGACTGAAGCTTTCTTT.

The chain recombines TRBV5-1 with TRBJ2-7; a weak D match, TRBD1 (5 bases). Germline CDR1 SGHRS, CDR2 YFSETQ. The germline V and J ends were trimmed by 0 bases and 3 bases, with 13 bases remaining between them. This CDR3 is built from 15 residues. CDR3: CASSLATGRIYEQYF. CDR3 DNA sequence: TGCGCCAGCAGCTTGGCAACAGGTAGGATCTACGAGCAGTACTTC.

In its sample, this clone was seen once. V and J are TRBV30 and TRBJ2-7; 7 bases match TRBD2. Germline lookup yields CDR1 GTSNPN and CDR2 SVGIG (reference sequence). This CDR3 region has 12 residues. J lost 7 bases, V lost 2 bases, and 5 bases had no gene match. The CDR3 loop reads CAWSSGVGEQYF. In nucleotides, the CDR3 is TGTGCCTGGAGTAGCGGGGTGGGAGAGCAGTACTTC.

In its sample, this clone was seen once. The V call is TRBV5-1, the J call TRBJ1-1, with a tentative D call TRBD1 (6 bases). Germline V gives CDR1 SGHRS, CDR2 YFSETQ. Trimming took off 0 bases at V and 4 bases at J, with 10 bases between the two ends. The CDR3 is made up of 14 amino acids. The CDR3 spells CASSLEGGGTEAFF. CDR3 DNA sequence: TGCGCCAGCAGCTTGGAGGGGGGGGGCACTGAAGCTTTCTTT.

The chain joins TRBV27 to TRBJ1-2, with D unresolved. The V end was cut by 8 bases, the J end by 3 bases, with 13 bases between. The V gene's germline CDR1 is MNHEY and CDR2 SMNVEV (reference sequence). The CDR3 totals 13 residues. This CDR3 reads CASAAVLHYGYTF. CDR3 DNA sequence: TGTGCCAGCGCCGCAGTTCTTCACTATGGCTACACCTTC.

CDR3 sequence: CASSADDRGTQYF. CDR3 nucleotides: TGTGCCAGCAGTGCCGACGACAGAGGTACGCAGTATTTT. V is TRBV6-1 and J is TRBJ2-3; weak D call: TRBD1 (5 bases). V lost 4 bases to trimming and J lost 8 bases, with 13 bases between them. This CDR3 spans 13 amino acids. The germline gives CDR1 MNHNS, CDR2 SASEGT.

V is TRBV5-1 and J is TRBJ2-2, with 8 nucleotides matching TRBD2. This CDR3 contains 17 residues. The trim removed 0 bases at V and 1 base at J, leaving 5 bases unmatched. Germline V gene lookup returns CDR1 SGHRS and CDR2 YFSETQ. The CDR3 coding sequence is TGCGCCAGCAGCTTGGGAGCGAGCGGGGGGAACACCGGGGAGCTGTTTTTT. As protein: CASSLGASGGNTGELFF. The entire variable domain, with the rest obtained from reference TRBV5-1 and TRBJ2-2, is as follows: KAGVTQTPRYLIKTRGQQVTLSCSPISGHRSVSWYQQTPGQGLQFLFEYFSETQRNKGNFPGRFSGRQFSNSRSEMNVSTLELGDSALYLCASSLGASGGNTGELFFGEGSRLTVL.

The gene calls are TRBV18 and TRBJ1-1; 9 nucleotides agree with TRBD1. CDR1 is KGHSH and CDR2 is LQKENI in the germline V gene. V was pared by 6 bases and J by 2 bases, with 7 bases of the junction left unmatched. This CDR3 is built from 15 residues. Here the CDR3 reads CASSEQGAINTEAFF. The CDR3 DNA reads TGTGCCAGCTCGGAACAGGGGGCAATAAACACTGAAGCTTTCTTT. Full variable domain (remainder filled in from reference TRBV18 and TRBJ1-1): NAGVMQNPRHLVRRRGQEARLRCSPMKGHSHVYWYRQLPEEGLKFMVYLQKENIIDESGMPKERFSAEFPKEGPSILRIQQVVRGDSAAYFCASSEQGAINTEAFFGQGTRLTVV.

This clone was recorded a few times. CDR3 sequence (DNA): TGTGCCAGTAGTAATGGGACAGGGGTGGAGACCCAGTACTTC. It codes for CASSNGTGVETQYF. This chain links TRBV19 with TRBJ2-5; 10 bases map to TRBD1. The germline V gene encodes CDR1 LNHDA and CDR2 SQIVND (reference sequence). This CDR3 contains 14 residues. Unmatched junction bases numbered 4, after V lost 4 bases and J lost 5 bases.

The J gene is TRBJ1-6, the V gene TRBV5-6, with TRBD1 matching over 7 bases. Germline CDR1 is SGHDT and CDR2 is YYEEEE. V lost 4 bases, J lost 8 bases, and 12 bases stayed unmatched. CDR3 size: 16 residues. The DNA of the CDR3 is TGTGCCAGCAGCCCCAACAGGGGCAAGGTCGATTCACCCCTCCACTTT. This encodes CASSPNRGKVDSPLHF.

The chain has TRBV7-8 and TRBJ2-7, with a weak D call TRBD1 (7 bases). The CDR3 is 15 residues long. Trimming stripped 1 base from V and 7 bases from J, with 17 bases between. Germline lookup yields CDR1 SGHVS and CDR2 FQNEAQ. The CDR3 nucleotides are TGTGCCAGCAGCTTAGGGTTAGGGGGCGCGGGGGAGCAGTACTTC. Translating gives CASSLGLGGAGEQYF.

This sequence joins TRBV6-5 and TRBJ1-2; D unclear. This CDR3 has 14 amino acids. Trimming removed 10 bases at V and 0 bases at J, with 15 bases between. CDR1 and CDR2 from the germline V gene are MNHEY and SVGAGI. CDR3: CATQEALANYGYTF. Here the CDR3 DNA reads TGTGCCACCCAAGAGGCACTCGCTAACTATGGCTACACCTTC.

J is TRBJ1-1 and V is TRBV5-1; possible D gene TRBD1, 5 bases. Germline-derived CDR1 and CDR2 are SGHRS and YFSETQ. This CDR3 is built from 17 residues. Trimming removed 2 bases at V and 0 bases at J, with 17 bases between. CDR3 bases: TGCGCCAGCAGCTTCGGTGGGGGGGATTTTATGAACACTGAAGCTTTCTTT. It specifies CASSFGGGDFMNTEAFF.